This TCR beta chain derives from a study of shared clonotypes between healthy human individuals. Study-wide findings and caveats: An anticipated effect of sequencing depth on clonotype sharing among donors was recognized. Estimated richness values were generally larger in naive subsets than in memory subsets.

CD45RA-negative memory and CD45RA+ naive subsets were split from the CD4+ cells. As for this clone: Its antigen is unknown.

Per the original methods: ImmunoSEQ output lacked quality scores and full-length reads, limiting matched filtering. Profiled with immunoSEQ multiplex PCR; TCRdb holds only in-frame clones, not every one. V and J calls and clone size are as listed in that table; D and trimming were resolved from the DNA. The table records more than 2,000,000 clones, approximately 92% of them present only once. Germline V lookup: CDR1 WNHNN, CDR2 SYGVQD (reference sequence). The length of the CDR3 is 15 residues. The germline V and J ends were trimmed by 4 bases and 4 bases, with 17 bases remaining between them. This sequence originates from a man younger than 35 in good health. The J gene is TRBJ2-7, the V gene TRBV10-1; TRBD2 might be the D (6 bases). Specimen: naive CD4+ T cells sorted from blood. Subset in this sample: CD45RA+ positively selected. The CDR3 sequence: CASSADSLGGYEQYF. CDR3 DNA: TGCGCCAGCAGTGCCGACTCACTTGGGGGGTACGAGCAGTACTTC.